This TCR beta chain was sequenced for a study of PD-1 blockade in classical Hodgkin lymphoma. Points from the study as a whole: Sources of repertoire differences remain undefined, possibly disease activity or prior therapy.

Assay used: immunoSEQ multiplex PCR; TCRdb lists only in-frame clones, some missing. The data hold 20,000 to 25,000 clones, with roughly 94% observed a single time. Remarks on this clone: Its antigen is currently unknown.

Time point: newly diagnosed, previously untreated cHL patient sample. PBMCs representing newly diagnosed, untreated classical Hodgkin lymphoma functioned as the comparison. Germline values: CDR1 KGHSH, CDR2 LQKENI. The CDR3 consists of 16 residues. The V and J ends lost 1 base and 0 bases respectively, with 10 bases between them. The TCR originated in a human donor with classical Hodgkin lymphoma. The J gene is TRBJ2-1, the V gene TRBV18; D not resolved. The material sequenced was peripheral blood mononuclear cells (PBMCs). DNA of the CDR3: TGTGCCAGCTCACCACTCGCGGCGATCTCCTACAATGAGCAGTTCTTC. Translating gives CASSPLAAISYNEQFF.